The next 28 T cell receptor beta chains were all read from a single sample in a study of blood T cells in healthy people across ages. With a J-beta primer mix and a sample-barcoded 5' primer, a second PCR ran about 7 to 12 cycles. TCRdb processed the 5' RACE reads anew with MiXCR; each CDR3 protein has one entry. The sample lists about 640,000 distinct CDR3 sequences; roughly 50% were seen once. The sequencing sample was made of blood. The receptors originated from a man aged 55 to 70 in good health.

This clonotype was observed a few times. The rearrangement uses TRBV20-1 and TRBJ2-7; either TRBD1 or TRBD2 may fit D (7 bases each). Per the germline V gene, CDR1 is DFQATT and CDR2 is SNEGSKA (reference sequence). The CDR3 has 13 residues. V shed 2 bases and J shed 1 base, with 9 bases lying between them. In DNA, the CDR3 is TGCAGTGCTAGACAGGGGGGGTCCTACGAGCAGTACTTC. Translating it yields CSARQGGSYEQYF.

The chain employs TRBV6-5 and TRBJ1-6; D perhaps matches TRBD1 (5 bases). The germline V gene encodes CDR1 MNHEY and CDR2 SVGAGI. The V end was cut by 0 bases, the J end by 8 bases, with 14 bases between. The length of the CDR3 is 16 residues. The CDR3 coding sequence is TGTGCCAGCAGTTACTCGGGAGTATTAGGGGATTCACCCCTCCACTTT. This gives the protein CASSYSGVLGDSPLHF.

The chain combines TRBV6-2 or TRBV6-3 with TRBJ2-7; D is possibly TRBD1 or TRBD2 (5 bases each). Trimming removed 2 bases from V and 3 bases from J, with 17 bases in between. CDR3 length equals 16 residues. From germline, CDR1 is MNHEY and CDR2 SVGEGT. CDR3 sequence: CASSYDRSGRNYEQYF. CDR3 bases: TGTGCCAGCAGTTACGATAGATCGGGACGGAACTACGAGCAGTACTTC.

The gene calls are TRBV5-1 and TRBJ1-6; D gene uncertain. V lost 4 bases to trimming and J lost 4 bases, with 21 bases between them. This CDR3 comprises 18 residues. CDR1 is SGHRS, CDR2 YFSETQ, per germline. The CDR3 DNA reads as TGCGCCAGCAGCGTAACCCCGAGGCCGACCGAGTATAATTCACCCCTCCACTTT. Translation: CASSVTPRPTEYNSPLHF.

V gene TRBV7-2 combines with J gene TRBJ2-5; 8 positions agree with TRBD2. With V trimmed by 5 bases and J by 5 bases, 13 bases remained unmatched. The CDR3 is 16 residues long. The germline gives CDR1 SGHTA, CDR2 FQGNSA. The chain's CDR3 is CASSPSAGGLPETQYF. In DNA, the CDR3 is TGTGCCAGCAGCCCCTCTGCGGGGGGCCTCCCCGAGACCCAGTACTTC. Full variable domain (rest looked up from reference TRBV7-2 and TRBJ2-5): GAGVSQSPSNKVTEKGKDVELRCDPISGHTALYWYRQSLGQGLEFLIYFQGNSAPDKSGLPSDRFSAERTGGSVSTLTIQRTQQEDSAVYLCASSPSAGGLPETQYFGPGTRLLVL.

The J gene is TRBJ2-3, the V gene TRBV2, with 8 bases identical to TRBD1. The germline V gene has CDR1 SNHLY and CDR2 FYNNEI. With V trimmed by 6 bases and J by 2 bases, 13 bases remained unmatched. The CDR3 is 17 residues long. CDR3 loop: CASSPGQGTGDTDTQYF. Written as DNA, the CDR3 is TGTGCCAGCAGCCCAGGACAGGGAACGGGGGACACAGATACGCAGTATTTT.

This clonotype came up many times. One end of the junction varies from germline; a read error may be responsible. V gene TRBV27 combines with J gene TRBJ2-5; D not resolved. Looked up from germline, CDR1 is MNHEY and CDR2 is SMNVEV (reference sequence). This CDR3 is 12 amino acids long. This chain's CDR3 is CASSLDQETQYF. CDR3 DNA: TGCGCCAGCAGCTTGGACCAAGAGACCCAGTACTTC.

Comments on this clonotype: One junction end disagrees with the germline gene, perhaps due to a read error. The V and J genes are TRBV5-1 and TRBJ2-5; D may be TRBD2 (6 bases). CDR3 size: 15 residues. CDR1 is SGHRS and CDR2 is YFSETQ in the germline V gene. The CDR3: CASSSRGLLQETQYF. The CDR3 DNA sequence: TGCGCCAGTAGCTCAAGGGGACTCCTCCAAGAGACCCAGTACTTC.

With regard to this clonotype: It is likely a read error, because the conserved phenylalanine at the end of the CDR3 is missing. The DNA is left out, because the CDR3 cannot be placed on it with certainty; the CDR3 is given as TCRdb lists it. The CDR3 loop is CHQPRTGDLWLHL. The chain couples TRBV10-3 to TRBJ1-2; the D call in the table, TRBD1, was not verified against the DNA. The CDR3 is made up of 13 amino acids, end residues included. The V gene's germline CDR1 is ENHRY and CDR2 SYGVKD.

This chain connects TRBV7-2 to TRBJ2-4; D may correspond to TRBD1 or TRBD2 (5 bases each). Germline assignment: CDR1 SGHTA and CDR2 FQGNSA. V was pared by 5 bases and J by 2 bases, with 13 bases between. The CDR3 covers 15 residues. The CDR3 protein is CASSPARGPKNIQYF. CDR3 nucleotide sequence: TGTGCCAGCAGCCCAGCTCGGGGACCCAAAAACATTCAGTACTTC.

DNA of the CDR3: TGCAGTGCCGTACGCACTAGCGGTGGGGAGACCCAGTACTTC. Its translation: CSAVRTSGGETQYF. The chain employs TRBV20-1 and TRBJ2-7; 8 nucleotides align to TRBD2. The last part of the DNA fits TRBJ2-5 better; the J call may be wrong. Looked up from germline, CDR1 is DFQATT and CDR2 is SNEGSKA (reference sequence). The CDR3 is 14 amino acids.

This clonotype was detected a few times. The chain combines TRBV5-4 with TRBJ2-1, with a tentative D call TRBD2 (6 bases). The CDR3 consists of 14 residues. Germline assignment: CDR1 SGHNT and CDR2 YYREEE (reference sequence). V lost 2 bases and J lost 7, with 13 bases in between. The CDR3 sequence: CASSLYGGFNEQFF. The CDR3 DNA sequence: TGTGCCAGCAGCTTATACGGGGGTTTTAATGAGCAGTTCTTC. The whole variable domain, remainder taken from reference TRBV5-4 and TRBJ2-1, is ETGVTQSPTHLIKTRGQQVTLRCSSQSGHNTVSWYQQALGQGPQFIFQYYREEENGRGNFPPRFSGLQFPNYSSELNVNALELDDSALYLCASSLYGGFNEQFFGPGTRLTVL.

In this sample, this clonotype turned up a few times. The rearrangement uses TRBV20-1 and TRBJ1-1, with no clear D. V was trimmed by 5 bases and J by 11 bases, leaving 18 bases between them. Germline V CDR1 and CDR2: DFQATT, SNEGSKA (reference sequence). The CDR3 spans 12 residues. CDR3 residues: CSAPSSGSGAFF. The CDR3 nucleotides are TGCAGTGCTCCATCTTCCGGTTCTGGGGCTTTCTTT.

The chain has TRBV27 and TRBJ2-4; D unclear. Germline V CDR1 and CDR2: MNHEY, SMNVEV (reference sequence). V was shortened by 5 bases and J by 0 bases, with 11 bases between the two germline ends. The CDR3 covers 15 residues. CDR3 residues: CASSPQERAKNIQYF. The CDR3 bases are TGTGCCAGCAGTCCCCAGGAAAGAGCCAAAAACATTCAGTACTTC.

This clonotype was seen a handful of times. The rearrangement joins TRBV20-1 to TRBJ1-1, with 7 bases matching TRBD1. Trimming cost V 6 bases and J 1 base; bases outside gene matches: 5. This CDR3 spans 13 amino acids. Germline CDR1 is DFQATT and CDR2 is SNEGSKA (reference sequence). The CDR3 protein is CSAPDRSNTEAFF. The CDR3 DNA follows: TGCAGTGCCCCGGACAGGTCGAACACTGAAGCTTTCTTT.

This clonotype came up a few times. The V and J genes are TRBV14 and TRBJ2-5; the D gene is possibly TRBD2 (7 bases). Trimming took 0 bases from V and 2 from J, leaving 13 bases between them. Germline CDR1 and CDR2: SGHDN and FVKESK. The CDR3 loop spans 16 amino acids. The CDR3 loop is CASSQDRRGPQETQYF. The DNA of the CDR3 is TGTGCCAGCAGCCAAGATAGGCGGGGGCCGCAAGAGACCCAGTACTTC.

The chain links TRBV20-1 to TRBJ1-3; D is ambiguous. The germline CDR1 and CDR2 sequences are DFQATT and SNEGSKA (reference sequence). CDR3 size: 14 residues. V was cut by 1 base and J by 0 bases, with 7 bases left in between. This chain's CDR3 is CSARAADSGNTIYF. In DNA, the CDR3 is TGCAGTGCTAGAGCGGCGGACTCTGGAAACACCATATATTTT.

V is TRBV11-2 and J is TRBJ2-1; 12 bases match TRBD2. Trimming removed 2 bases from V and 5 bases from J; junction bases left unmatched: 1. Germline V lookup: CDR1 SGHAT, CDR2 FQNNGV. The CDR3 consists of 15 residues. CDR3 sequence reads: CASSLRLAGDNEQFF. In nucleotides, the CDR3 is TGTGCCAGCAGCTTACGACTAGCGGGGGACAATGAGCAGTTCTTC.

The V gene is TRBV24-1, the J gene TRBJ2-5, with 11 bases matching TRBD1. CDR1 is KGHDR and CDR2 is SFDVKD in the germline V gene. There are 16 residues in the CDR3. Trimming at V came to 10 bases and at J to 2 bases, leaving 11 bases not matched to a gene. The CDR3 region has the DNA TGTGCCACAGCCGGACAGGGGGCAAATACTCAAGAGACCCAGTACTTC. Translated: CATAGQGANTQETQYF.

In DNA form, the CDR3 reads TGCGCCAGCAGCCCCTTGACAGGGTATGGCTACACCTTC. Amino acids: CASSPLTGYGYTF. The V gene is TRBV5-1, the J gene TRBJ1-2; the match to TRBD1 covers 7 bases. V was clipped by 4 bases and J by 5 bases; unmatched bases: 5. The CDR3 runs 13 residues. The germline V gene encodes CDR1 SGHRS and CDR2 YFSETQ.

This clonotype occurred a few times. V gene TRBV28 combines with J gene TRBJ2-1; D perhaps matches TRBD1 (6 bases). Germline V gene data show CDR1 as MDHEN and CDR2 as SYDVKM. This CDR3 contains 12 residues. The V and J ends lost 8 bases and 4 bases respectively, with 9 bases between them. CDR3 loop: CASQTGYNEQFF. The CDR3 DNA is TGTGCCAGCCAAACAGGGTACAATGAGCAGTTCTTC.

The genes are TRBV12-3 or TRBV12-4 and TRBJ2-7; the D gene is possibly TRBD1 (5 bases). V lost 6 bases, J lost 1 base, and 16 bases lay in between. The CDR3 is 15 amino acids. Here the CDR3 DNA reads TGTGCCAGCAGCGAGAGACAGAAGGGGTCCTACGAGCAGTACTTC. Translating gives CASSERQKGSYEQYF.

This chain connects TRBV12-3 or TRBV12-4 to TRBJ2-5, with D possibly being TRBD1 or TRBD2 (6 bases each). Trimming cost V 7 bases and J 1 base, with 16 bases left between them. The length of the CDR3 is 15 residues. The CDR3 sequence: CASKLGGIPQETQYF. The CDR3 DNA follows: TGTGCCAGCAAGCTAGGGGGGATCCCCCAAGAGACCCAGTACTTC.

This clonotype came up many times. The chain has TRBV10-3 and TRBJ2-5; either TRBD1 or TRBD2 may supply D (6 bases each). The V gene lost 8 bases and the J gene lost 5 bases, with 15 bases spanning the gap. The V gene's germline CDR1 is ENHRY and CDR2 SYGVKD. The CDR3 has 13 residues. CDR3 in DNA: TGTGCCATCCGCCCGGTAGGGGGGGAGACCCAGTACTTC. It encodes CAIRPVGGETQYF.

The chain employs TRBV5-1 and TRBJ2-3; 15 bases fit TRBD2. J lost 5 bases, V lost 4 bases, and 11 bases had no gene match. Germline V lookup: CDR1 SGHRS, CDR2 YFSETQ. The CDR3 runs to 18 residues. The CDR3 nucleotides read TGCGCCAGCAGCCCTGGACTAGCGGGGGGGCGTCGGGGAGATACGCAGTATTTT. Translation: CASSPGLAGGRRGDTQYF.

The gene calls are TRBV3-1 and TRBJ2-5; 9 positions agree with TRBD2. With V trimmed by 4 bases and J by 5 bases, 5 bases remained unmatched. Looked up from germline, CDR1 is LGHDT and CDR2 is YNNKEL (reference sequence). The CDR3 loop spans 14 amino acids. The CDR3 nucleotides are TGTGCCAGCAGCCCTAGCGGGAATGCGGAGACCCAGTACTTC. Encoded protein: CASSPSGNAETQYF.

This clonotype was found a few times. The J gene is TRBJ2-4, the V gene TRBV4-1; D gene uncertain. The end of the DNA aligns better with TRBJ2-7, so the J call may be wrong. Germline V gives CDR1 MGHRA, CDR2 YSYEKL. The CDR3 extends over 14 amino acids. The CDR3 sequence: CASSLSRLRDEQYF. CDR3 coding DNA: TGCGCCAGCAGCCTATCGAGGTTAAGGGACGAGCAGTACTTC.

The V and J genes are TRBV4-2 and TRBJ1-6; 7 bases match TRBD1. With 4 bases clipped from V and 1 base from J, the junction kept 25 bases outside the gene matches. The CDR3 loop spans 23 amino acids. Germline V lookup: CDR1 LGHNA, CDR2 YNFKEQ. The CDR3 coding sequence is TGTGCCAGCAGCCGACAGGGATGGGGTTATACAACTGGCATCGCATCCTATAATTCACCCCTCCACTTT. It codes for CASSRQGWGYTTGIASYNSPLHF.